The next 16 T cell receptor beta chains were all read from a single sample in a study of blood T cells in healthy people across ages. With a J-beta primer mix and a sample-barcoded 5' primer, a second PCR ran about 7 to 12 cycles. TCRdb re-derived calls from the 5' RACE reads in MiXCR, one entry per CDR3 protein. This table has approximately 730,000 distinct CDR3 sequences, 53% appearing once. The sequencing input was blood. The receptor set was obtained from a man older than 75 in good health.

The chain uses TRBV6-2 or TRBV6-3 and TRBJ2-1; D unclear. The V end lost 5 bases, the J end lost 10 bases, and 18 bases lay between the germline ends. The CDR3 consists of 14 residues. Germline CDR1 MNHEY, CDR2 SVGEGT. DNA for the CDR3: TGTGCCAGCAGTCAATTTAACTGGAATGGCGAGCAGTTCTTC. Its translation is CASSQFNWNGEQFF.

The J gene is TRBJ2-7, the V gene TRBV10-3; unclear D gene. The germline V gene encodes CDR1 ENHRY and CDR2 SYGVKD. V was trimmed by 7 bases and J by 3 bases, leaving 13 bases between them. The CDR3 has 13 residues. Here the CDR3 reads CAINGGNRYEQYF. The DNA for the CDR3 is TGTGCCATCAACGGCGGAAATCGCTACGAGCAGTACTTC.

This chain uses TRBV6-6 with TRBJ2-7, with D perhaps TRBD1 (5 bases). V shed 8 bases and J shed 1 base, with 15 bases lying between them. Germline V gene data show CDR1 as MNHNY and CDR2 as SVGAGI (reference sequence). The length of the CDR3 is 14 residues. CDR3 DNA: TGTGCCAGCTGTATGAAAGGGGAATCCTACGAGCAGTACTTC. Residues: CASCMKGESYEQYF.

V is TRBV20-1 and J is TRBJ1-1; D is possibly TRBD1 (5 bases). Germline CDR1 reads DFQATT; CDR2 reads SNEGSKA (reference sequence). V dropped 3 bases and J dropped 3 bases, with 14 bases sitting between them. The CDR3 loop spans 14 amino acids. The CDR3 DNA reads TGCAGTGCTAGCAAGTCCAGGGTATACACTGAAGCTTTCTTT. It is translated as CSASKSRVYTEAFF.

This chain connects TRBV3-1 to TRBJ1-2, with 8 nucleotides matching TRBD1. The junction had 5 bases not matched to a gene; V was cut back by 0 bases and J by 5 bases. The CDR3 is 15 amino acids. Looked up from germline, CDR1 is LGHDT and CDR2 is YNNKEL (reference sequence). The CDR3 nucleotides read TGTGCCAGCAGCCAAGATGCCCAGGGGGCGTATGGCTACACCTTC. Its translation: CASSQDAQGAYGYTF.

The rearrangement joins TRBV9 to TRBJ1-1, with TRBD1 identical over 9 bases. V trimming: 3 bases; J trimming: 0 bases; junction bases outside the gene matches: 0. In germline, CDR1 is SGDLS, CDR2 YYNGEE. CDR3 length: 14 amino acids. CDR3 loop: CASSGQGVNTEAFF. The CDR3 DNA follows: TGTGCCAGCAGCGGACAGGGGGTGAACACTGAAGCTTTCTTT.

This clonotype has just a few counts. The chain joins TRBV5-1 to TRBJ1-4; 8 nucleotides agree with TRBD1. The trim removed 4 bases at V and 7 bases at J, leaving 9 bases unmatched. The CDR3 sequence is 15 residues long. The germline V gene encodes CDR1 SGHRS and CDR2 YFSETQ. DNA for the CDR3: TGCGCCAGCAGCGGAGTGCGACAGGGGAGTGAAAAACTGTTTTTT. Its protein product is CASSGVRQGSEKLFF.

The chain couples TRBV6-5 to TRBJ2-3, with 10 positions matching TRBD2. V shed 10 bases and J 14 bases; nucleotides not matched to a gene: 21. The V gene's germline CDR1 is MNHEY and CDR2 SVGAGI. The CDR3 runs 15 residues. The CDR3 is CATNPSGRRARDAYF. The CDR3 DNA sequence: TGTGCCACCAACCCTAGCGGGAGAAGGGCCAGAGACGCGTATTTT.

This clonotype appeared a few times. In DNA form, the CDR3 reads TGTGCCACCAGTGATCGGACAGGGCCGGCAGATACGCAGTATTTT. It encodes CATSDRTGPADTQYF. The rearrangement uses TRBV24-1 and TRBJ2-3; TRBD1 agrees at 8 bases. V shed 3 bases, J shed 4 bases, and the junction held 5 bases outside the gene matches. Germline-derived CDR1 and CDR2 are KGHDR and SFDVKD. This CDR3 region has 15 residues.

This clonotype has just a few counts. The chain recombines TRBV7-2 with TRBJ2-7; D gene uncertain. This CDR3 spans 12 amino acids. V was pared by 1 base and J by 3 bases, with 4 bases between. The V gene's germline CDR1 is SGHTA and CDR2 FQGNSA. The CDR3 spells CASSLDVYEQYF. CDR3 DNA: TGTGCCAGCAGCTTAGATGTCTACGAGCAGTACTTC. The variable domain in full, with the rest retrieved from reference TRBV7-2 and TRBJ2-7, is GAGVSQSPSNKVTEKGKDVELRCDPISGHTALYWYRQSLGQGLEFLIYFQGNSAPDKSGLPSDRFSAERTGGSVSTLTIQRTQQEDSAVYLCASSLDVYEQYFGPGTRLTVT.

This clonotype has more than one count but fewer than ten. The gene calls are TRBV20-1 and TRBJ2-5, with D possibly TRBD2 on 5 matching bases. Looked up from germline, CDR1 is DFQATT and CDR2 is SNEGSKA (reference sequence). With 6 bases removed from V and 4 bases from J, the gap between germline ends came to 15 bases. The CDR3 runs to 13 residues. CDR3 region: CSAVRGQRETQYF. Here the CDR3 DNA reads TGCAGTGCGGTCCGGGGTCAAAGAGAGACCCAGTACTTC.

The gene calls are TRBV7-7 and TRBJ2-7; no reliable D call. The CDR3 is 14 residues long. Germline loops: CDR1 SSHAT, CDR2 FNYEAQ (reference sequence). The ends were cut back, 1 base at V and 0 bases at J, with 7 bases in the middle. The CDR3 coding sequence is TGTGCCAGCAGCTTAGACCTGGGCTCCTACGAGCAGTACTTC. Translation gives CASSLDLGSYEQYF. The complete variable domain, with remaining parts taken from reference TRBV7-7 and TRBJ2-7, reads GAGVSQSPRYKVTKRGQDVTLRCDPISSHATLYWYQQALGQGPEFLTYFNYEAQPDKSGLPSDRFSAERPEGSISTLTIQRTEQRDSAMYRCASSLDLGSYEQYFGPGTRLTVT.

This chain uses TRBV7-2 with TRBJ2-1; 8 bases fit TRBD1. There are 15 residues in the CDR3. The V segment lost 2 bases and the J segment 2 bases; nucleotides outside the gene matches: 2. Germline V gene lookup returns CDR1 SGHTA and CDR2 FQGNSA. For the CDR3, the DNA is TGTGCCAGCAGCTTACCCAGGGGGCCCTACAATGAGCAGTTCTTC. Amino acid sequence: CASSLPRGPYNEQFF.

The V gene is TRBV19, the J gene TRBJ2-5, with 7 bases that match TRBD2. Trimming cost V 3 bases and J 1 base; bases outside gene matches: 5. CDR3 length: 15 amino acids. Germline-derived CDR1 and CDR2 are LNHDA and SQIVND (reference sequence). The CDR3 sequence: CASSIGGGIQETQYF. The CDR3 DNA is TGTGCCAGTAGTATCGGGGGAGGGATCCAAGAGACCCAGTACTTC.

This clonotype was found a few times. The chain joins TRBV15 to TRBJ1-1, with D perhaps TRBD1 (6 bases). Germline V gives CDR1 LNHNV, CDR2 YYDKDF (reference sequence). The ends were cut back, 2 bases at V and 8 bases at J, with 12 bases in the middle. CDR3 length: 13 residues. The CDR3 region is CATSRRTAFEAFF. In DNA form, the CDR3 reads TGTGCCACCAGCAGAAGGACAGCTTTCGAAGCTTTCTTT.

The chain carries TRBV7-6 and TRBJ1-1; D possibly corresponds to TRBD1 (5 bases). Between the trimmed V and J ends, which lost 7 bases and 5 bases, there was a span of 11 bases. Germline V CDR1 and CDR2: SGHVS, FNYEAQ. The CDR3 runs 12 residues. Here the CDR3 DNA reads TGTGCCAGCACCGGGGGTGGTACTGAAGCTTTCTTT. It yields the protein CASTGGGTEAFF.